This TCR beta chain was documented in a study of T-cell memory formation after mild COVID-19. In this sample, this clonotype turned up a few times. The antigen is undetermined. From the 5' RACE reads, TCRdb called clonotypes with MiXCR, one entry per CDR3 protein. The sample consists of fewer than 350,000 distinct CDR3 sequences, 15% to 20% of them appearing once. Unmatched junction bases numbered 9, after V lost 0 bases and J lost 6 bases. The V gene's germline CDR1 is SGDLS and CDR2 YYNGEE. The CDR3 covers 16 residues. Findings of the study overall: Memory cells collected pre-infection included some clones that later responded, suggesting cross-reactive memory joined.

The chain couples TRBV9 to TRBJ2-3; 8 nucleotides align to TRBD2. The origin of this receptor is a man in his late teens or twenties who had mild COVID-19 (a few samples of this study predate the infection). Cell type and time point are not known. Sequenced input: PBMCs or a T cell subset sorted from them (not recorded which). The CDR3 reads CASSVGSSGGSDTQYF. The CDR3 DNA sequence: TGTGCCAGCAGCGTAGGTTCCAGCGGGGGTTCCGATACGCAGTATTTT.